This T cell receptor (beta chain) stems from a study of blood T cell repertoires in COVID-19. Study as a whole: Some COVID-19 samples were acute and others convalescent; all came from the United States, Italy and Spain. T cells, B-cell-depleted T cells, or PBMCs provided the cDNA or gDNA that served as material.

The V end lost 6 bases, the J end lost 8 bases, and 19 bases lay between the germline ends. The germline gives CDR1 MNHEY, CDR2 SVGAGI. The CDR3 totals 14 residues. Original handling: Reference gene primer amplification gave estimated nucleated cell counts. Method: immunoSEQ multiplex PCR; TCRdb's copy keeps in-frame clones and lacks some. V and J calls and clone size are as listed in that table; D and trimming were resolved from the DNA. This sample has under 150,000 clones, with around 84% found just once. The clonotype originates from a human donor in a cohort sampled during active COVID-19. Sequenced sample: peripheral blood. The rearrangement links TRBV6-5 to TRBJ1-2; possible D gene TRBD1, 5 bases. The DNA for the CDR3 is TGTGCCAGCAGCAACGGGGGGATAGGATTCGGCTACACCTTC. Its translation: CASSNGGIGFGYTF.